Listed below are T cell receptor beta chains from one sample, sequenced in a study of CD8 T cells in ankylosing spondylitis. TCRdb reprocessed the 5' RACE reads with MiXCR, giving one entry per CDR3 protein. The sample yields under 150,000 distinct CDR3 sequences, 17% seen once. The sequencing sample was made of blood, either unsorted or a sorted T cell fraction (not recorded which). The source of these receptors is a male donor with ankylosing spondylitis. The CDR3 runs from the conserved cysteine through the conserved F or W. D genes are given only for firm matches. Where a row states a size, it is once, few, many or the class of an expanded clone; other rows omit it.

v_call: TRBV27
d_call: -
clone_size: many
j_call: TRBJ2-1
cdr3_aa: CASSLPPNEQFF
cdr3_nt: TGTGCCAGCAGTTTACCCCCCAATGAGCAGTTCTTC

v_call: TRBV12-3/TRBV12-4
d_call: -
clone_size: -
j_call: TRBJ2-7
cdr3_aa: CASSTNRVHEQYF
cdr3_nt: TGTGCCAGCAGCACTAACAGGGTCCACGAGCAGTACTTC

v_call: TRBV4-2
d_call: -
clone_size: -
j_call: TRBJ2-7
cdr3_aa: CASSEWKSYEQYF
cdr3_nt: TGTGCCAGCAGCGAATGGAAATCCTACGAGCAGTACTTC

v_call: TRBV4-2
d_call: -
clone_size: -
j_call: TRBJ2-7
cdr3_aa: CASSQVGRSYEQYF
cdr3_nt: TGTGCCAGCAGCCAAGTTGGCCGTTCCTACGAGCAGTACTTC

v_call: TRBV7-9
d_call: -
clone_size: -
j_call: TRBJ2-7
cdr3_aa: CASSLQSGSYEQYF
cdr3_nt: TGTGCCAGCAGCTTACAATCAGGATCCTACGAGCAGTACTTC

v_call: TRBV28
d_call: -
clone_size: -
j_call: TRBJ1-1
cdr3_aa: CASSLWRGTNTEAFF
cdr3_nt: TGTGCCAGCAGTTTATGGCGGGGCACGAACACTGAAGCTTTCTTT

v_call: TRBV28
d_call: TRBD2
clone_size: many
j_call: TRBJ2-3
cdr3_aa: CATYGEGLADTQYF
cdr3_nt: TGTGCCACCTATGGGGAGGGCCTCGCAGATACGCAGTATTTT

v_call: TRBV27
d_call: -
clone_size: -
j_call: TRBJ1-1
cdr3_aa: CASSLVGSLNTEAFF
cdr3_nt: TGTGCCAGCAGTTTAGTCGGCAGCCTGAACACTGAAGCTTTCTTT

v_call: TRBV28
d_call: -
clone_size: -
j_call: TRBJ1-1
cdr3_aa: CASSSPGDSTEAFF
cdr3_nt: TGTGCCAGCAGTTCCCCAGGGGATAGCACTGAAGCTTTCTTT

v_call: TRBV6-5
d_call: TRBD2
clone_size: -
j_call: TRBJ2-1
cdr3_aa: CASSSLLADPYNEQFF
cdr3_nt: TGTGCCAGCAGTTCCCTCCTAGCGGACCCCTACAATGAGCAGTTCTTC

v_call: TRBV10-2
d_call: -
clone_size: few
j_call: TRBJ1-1
cdr3_aa: CASSEQGTEAFF
cdr3_nt: TGCGCCAGCAGTGAACAGGGTACTGAAGCTTTCTTT

v_call: TRBV29-1
d_call: TRBD1
clone_size: -
j_call: TRBJ1-3
cdr3_aa: CSVEVPGGGNTIYF
cdr3_nt: TGCAGCGTTGAAGTGCCAGGGGGTGGAAACACCATATATTTT

v_call: TRBV7-9
d_call: TRBD1
clone_size: few
j_call: TRBJ2-7
cdr3_aa: CASSSLGDRHYEQYF
cdr3_nt: TGTGCCAGCAGCTCCCTTGGGGACAGGCACTACGAGCAGTACTTC

v_call: TRBV13
d_call: -
clone_size: -
j_call: TRBJ2-7
cdr3_aa: CASSSGARSEQYF
cdr3_nt: TGTGCCAGCAGCTCCGGGGCTCGCTCAGAGCAGTACTTC

v_call: TRBV2
d_call: TRBD2
clone_size: -
j_call: TRBJ2-1
cdr3_aa: CASSGTGLAGGAHYRGEQFF
cdr3_nt: TGTGCCAGCAGTGGAACTGGACTAGCGGGAGGGGCCCATTATCGGGGGGAGCAGTTCTTC

v_call: TRBV9
d_call: -
clone_size: few
j_call: TRBJ2-1
cdr3_aa: CASSSQEAYNEQFF
cdr3_nt: TGTGCCAGCAGCTCTCAAGAGGCCTACAATGAGCAGTTCTTC

v_call: TRBV25-1
d_call: TRBD2
clone_size: -
j_call: TRBJ2-7
cdr3_aa: CASSGAIGRRSYEQYF
cdr3_nt: TGTGCCAGCAGTGGGGCCATCGGGAGGCGCTCCTACGAGCAGTACTTC

v_call: TRBV28
d_call: -
clone_size: few
j_call: TRBJ1-1
cdr3_aa: CASRIILNTEAFF
cdr3_nt: TGTGCCAGCAGAATTATTTTGAACACTGAAGCTTTCTTT

v_call: TRBV11-1
d_call: TRBD2
clone_size: -
j_call: TRBJ2-3
cdr3_aa: CASSLGGTSGITQGDTQYF
cdr3_nt: TGTGCCAGCAGCTTAGGAGGGACTAGCGGGATCACACAGGGAGATACGCAGTATTTT

v_call: TRBV9
d_call: TRBD2
clone_size: few
j_call: TRBJ2-3
cdr3_aa: CASKTSDTDTQYF
cdr3_nt: TGTGCCAGCAAGACTAGCGACACAGATACGCAGTATTTT

v_call: TRBV4-3
d_call: TRBD2
clone_size: few
j_call: TRBJ2-3
cdr3_aa: CASSQGLLLAGEKDTQYF
cdr3_nt: TGCGCCAGCAGCCAAGGGCTCCTCCTTGCGGGAGAAAAAGATACGCAGTATTTT

v_call: TRBV9
d_call: -
clone_size: once
j_call: TRBJ1-5
cdr3_aa: CASSPGGGSSQPQHF
cdr3_nt: TGTGCCAGCAGCCCGGGGGGGGGCTCGAGTCAGCCCCAGCATTTT

v_call: TRBV9
d_call: -
clone_size: -
j_call: TRBJ2-5
cdr3_aa: CASSVSDSQETQYF
cdr3_nt: TGTGCCAGCAGCGTATCCGACAGCCAAGAGACCCAGTACTTC

v_call: TRBV7-8
d_call: -
clone_size: many
j_call: TRBJ1-5
cdr3_aa: CASSLGTPQPQHF
cdr3_nt: TGTGCCAGCAGCTTAGGCACGCCTCAGCCCCAGCATTTT